Reported below is one T cell receptor beta chain. Its target is unknown. The V gene end was trimmed by 4 bases and the J gene end by 4 bases; junction bases not matched to a gene: 9. Germline values: CDR1 SGHRS, CDR2 YFSETQ. The CDR3 runs 15 residues. TCRdb analysed the reads with MiXCR anew, one entry per CDR3 protein. The table has approximately 320,000 distinct CDR3 sequences, around a tenth seen once. The source of the sample is a study of T cell repertoires in cytomegalovirus infection. Overall study context: Public TCR beta signatures marked donors with CMV infection and the matching HLA. Whole-study results and caveats: There were HLA-C-restricted CMV-specific TCR beta clonotypes dominating the ex vivo response.

This receptor was obtained from a human donor in good health (CMV status not recorded). Some clones in this sample may be carry-over from other donors' samples. Sequencing used PBMCs. The V call is TRBV5-1, the J call TRBJ2-7; 9 nucleotides agree with TRBD1. CDR3 in amino acids: CASSQSWTGAYEQYF. CDR3 DNA sequence: TGCGCCAGCAGCCAGTCCTGGACAGGGGCTTACGAGCAGTACTTC.